This note documents a single T cell receptor (beta chain) sequence. Its antigen specificity is not known. The record has no base qualities; no much larger clone is one base away. Other DNA sequences in the sample encode the same CDR3. Using the deep immunoSEQ assay, multiplex PCR amplified TCR CDR3 regions from genomic DNA. Extracted genomic DNA from each cell subset was spread evenly across all wells of several immunoSEQ 96-well plates, with each plate serving as a replicate. Each replicate PCR for sorted subsets received approximately 220 ng genomic DNA, equal to around 32,000 T cell genomes. Purified libraries were measured with a Qubit 3.0 fluorometer, size-checked on a Bioanalyzer 2100, and measured again with the KAPA Library Quantification kit. Every immunoSEQ 96-well plate was sequenced on a separate single-read 150-cycle Illumina NextSeq 550 flow cell. In the original analysis: Because the immunoSEQ output held only junctional sequences and lacked quality scores, the filtering could not match the filtering applied to full-length reads. Sequences were annotated with PyIR, a Python wrapper for IgBLAST v1.9, using IMGT germline references to assign V/J genes and CDR3. Reads were filtered out if the reads had weak V/J assignments (E-value above 1e-6), no CDR3, stop codons, out-of-frame junctions, or ambiguous translated residues. A V3J clonotype was defined by an identical inferred V gene, J gene, and CDR3 amino acid sequence. Percentage overlap between repertoires was calculated by dividing the number of shared unique clonotypes by the size of the smaller repertoire. RTK rarefaction, the Chao1 estimator, and Recon v2.1 estimates of unobserved clonotypes were used to assess repertoire richness. OLGA was used to compute generation probabilities for all TCRbeta clonotypes that the gDNA method yielded from several donors. Entries here come from immuneACCESS through TCRdb and include only in-frame sequences with V and J called. Some clones fail to appear in such tables; in the studies checked, an unresolved V gene covers under half of the shortfall, and the cause of the remainder is unknown. Clonal size and the V and J genes are those of that table, whereas D and trimming came from the DNA. Across this sample there are some 1,600,000 clones, with approximately 98% seen only once. Jointly, the top ten make up approximately 0.44% of the sample.

The data are from a study of shared clonotypes between healthy human individuals (dated by TCRdb to 2020 to 2022). About the full investigation: Two women and a few men aged 18 to 49 years were included in the cohort. For each donor, CD4 naive and CD4 memory were each run on three plates, CD8 naive on two plates, and CD8 memory on one plate. The study deeply sequenced blood TCR repertoires of about five healthy adults to estimate repertoire size and the extent of clonotype sharing between individuals. Libraries were prepared and TCR repertoires were sequenced by different laboratories using diverse techniques, in order to increase sequencing depth and limit assay-specific biases. Per donor, leukapheresis produced somewhere between about 0.85 and 9.5 billion PBMCs.

The donors were healthy, HIV-negative adults with no recently reported acute infections or vaccinations. Every donor was a Caucasian adult living in Nashville, Tennessee, USA. CD4+ T cells were enriched through magnetic negative selection, after which naive cells were positively selected on CD45RA and the remaining negative fraction served as the memory subset. Blood was obtained by leukapheresis, after which PBMCs were separated by Ficoll-Histopaque density gradient centrifugation and cryopreserved in liquid nitrogen vapor phase. Analytical flow cytometry was used to check the purity and quantity of each magnetically sorted T cell population. Genomic DNA was isolated from every sorted fraction and measured by UV absorbance on a Nanodrop 2000c. Looking up the germline V gene yields CDR1 SGHTA and CDR2 FQGNSA. V is reduced by 3 bases and J by 4 bases, leaving a spacing of 6 bases between them. The CDR3, cysteine through phenylalanine, is 12 amino acids long. Here the CDR3 DNA is all that survives: 36 bases in frame from base 1.

Summary of the overall study and its limitations: Compared with non-shared clonotypes, clonotypes shared by all four sorted-subset donors had higher generation probabilities. Because the study included a small number of donors, the genetic and exposure-history diversity represented was limited. Pairwise subsampling indicated that sequencing depth was expected to affect the degree of clonotype sharing among donors. Across a handful of donors, 4.5% to 6.5% of naive CD4, roughly 3.5% of naive CD8, approximately 2.5% of memory CD4, and 0.4% of memory CD8 clonotypes were shared. Incomplete sequencing was indicated by rarefaction of sorted-subset datasets, despite the large sequencing depth. Naive subsets generally had larger estimated clonotype richness than memory subsets did. Sampling was restricted to blood, and TCR repertoires in tissue are likely to differ from TCR repertoires in blood.

This TCR was sampled from a young man in good health. The sequence is built from TRBV7-2 and TRBJ1-1; the D segment cannot be called with confidence. The material sequenced was naive CD4+ T cells sorted from blood. The label giving this sample's cell subset or site can be read as: CD45RA+ positively selected. The nucleotides are TGTGCCAGCAGCTTCACCGGCACTGAAGCTTTCTTT. Translated, this is CASSFTGTEAFF.